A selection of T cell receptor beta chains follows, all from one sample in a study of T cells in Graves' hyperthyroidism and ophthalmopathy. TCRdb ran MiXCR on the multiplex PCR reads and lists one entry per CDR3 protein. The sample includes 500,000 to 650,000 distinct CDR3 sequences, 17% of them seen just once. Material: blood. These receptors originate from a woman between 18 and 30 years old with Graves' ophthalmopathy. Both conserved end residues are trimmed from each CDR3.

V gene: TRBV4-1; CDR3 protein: ASSQVRPGEIRNSPLH
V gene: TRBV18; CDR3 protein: ASSPSSSMAKNIQY
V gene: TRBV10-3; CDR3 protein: AISERGQGNEKLF
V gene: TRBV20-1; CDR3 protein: SALLGGAYTDTQY
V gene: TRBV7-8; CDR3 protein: ASSIARWADTQY
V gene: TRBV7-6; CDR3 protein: ASSLEAGGPRSYNEQF
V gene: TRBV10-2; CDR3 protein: ASSQGWSNEQF
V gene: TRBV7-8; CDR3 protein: ASSSPKDREWSGELF
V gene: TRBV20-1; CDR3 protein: SAAGTSGGLSYEQY
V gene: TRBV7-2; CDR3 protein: ASSLGGVSTDTQY
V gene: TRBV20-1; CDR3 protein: SAGVGSSTDTQY
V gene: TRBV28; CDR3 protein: ASSGHRGGSSLNTEAF
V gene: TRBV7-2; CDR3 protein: ASSPHGSYEQY
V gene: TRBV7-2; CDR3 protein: ASSPGRDNSPLH
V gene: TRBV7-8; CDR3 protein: ASSLGGIWTGNTDTQY
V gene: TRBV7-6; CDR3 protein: ASSSGGWIEQF
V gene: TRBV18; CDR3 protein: ASSRQVDMGEEAF
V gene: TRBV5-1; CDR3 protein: ASSLEGSDTQY
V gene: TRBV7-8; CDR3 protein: ASSTRRRDSENYGYT
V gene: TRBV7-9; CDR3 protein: ASSSSGSYEQY
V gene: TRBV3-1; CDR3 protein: ASSPTHSGSIGETQY
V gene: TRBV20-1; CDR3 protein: SARDPLNTEAF
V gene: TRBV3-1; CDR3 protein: ASSQLLCEKLF
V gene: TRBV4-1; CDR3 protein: ASSQDPGNNRPQH
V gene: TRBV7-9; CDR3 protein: ASSLEGVGTDTQY
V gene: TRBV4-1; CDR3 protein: ASSHLSEGNEQF
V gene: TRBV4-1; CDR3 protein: ASSQVGGSNEKLF